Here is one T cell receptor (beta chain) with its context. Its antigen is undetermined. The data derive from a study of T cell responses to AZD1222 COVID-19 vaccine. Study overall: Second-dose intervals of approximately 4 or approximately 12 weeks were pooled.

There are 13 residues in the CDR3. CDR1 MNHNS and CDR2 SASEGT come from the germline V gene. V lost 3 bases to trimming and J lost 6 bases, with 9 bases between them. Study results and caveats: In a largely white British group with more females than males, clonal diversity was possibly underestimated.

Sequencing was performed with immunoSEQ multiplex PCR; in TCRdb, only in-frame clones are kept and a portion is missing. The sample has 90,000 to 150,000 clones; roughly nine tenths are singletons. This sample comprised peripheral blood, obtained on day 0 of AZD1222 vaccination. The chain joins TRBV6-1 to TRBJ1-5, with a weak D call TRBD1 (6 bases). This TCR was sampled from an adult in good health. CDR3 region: CASSDRDTQPQHF. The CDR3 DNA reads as TGTGCCAGCAGTGACAGGGACACTCAGCCCCAGCATTTT.